The 24 T cell receptor beta chains presented below share a single source sample, sequenced in a study of Graves' ophthalmopathy and Graves' hyperthyroidism. Beta-chain TCR CDR3 regions were amplified from RNA transcripts. The first round was an RT-PCR with HTBI primers, and the second round was a multiplex PCR. TCRdb ran MiXCR on the multiplex PCR reads and lists one entry per CDR3 protein. The table includes 450,000 or so distinct CDR3 sequences, around 15% detected once. Sequences were obtained from blood. All receptors come from a woman aged 30 to 39 with Graves' ophthalmopathy.

Ten or more counts support this clonotype. V usage is TRBV6-1 and J usage is TRBJ1-1; 8 bases map to TRBD1. Germline CDR1 reads MNHNS; CDR2 reads SASEGT. The CDR3 spans 12 residues. V shed 7 bases, J shed 11 bases, and the junction held 9 bases outside the gene matches. CDR3 coding DNA: TGTGCCAGCACCGGGACAGGCTCTGTTGCTTTCTTT. Encoded protein: CASTGTGSVAFF.

This clonotype was counted ten times or more. The genes are TRBV6-5 and TRBJ2-5; 11 nucleotides line up with TRBD1. The CDR3 extends over 16 amino acids. Trimming at V came to 7 bases and at J to 0 bases, leaving 7 bases not matched to a gene. CDR1 MNHEY and CDR2 SVGAGI come from the germline V gene. The CDR3 loop reads CASTRGQGGYQETQYF. CDR3 DNA: TGTGCCAGCACAAGGGGACAGGGGGGTTACCAAGAGACCCAGTACTTC.

This clonotype was detected ten times or more. This sequence joins TRBV6-1 and TRBJ2-2; tentative D call: TRBD2 (5 bases). The CDR3 covers 16 residues. Germline-derived CDR1 and CDR2 are MNHNS and SASEGT. The germline V and J ends were trimmed by 7 bases and 4 bases, with 19 bases remaining between them. The CDR3 sequence: CASMPFEGFTTGELFF. In DNA, the CDR3 is TGTGCCAGCATGCCCTTTGAGGGTTTTACCACCGGGGAGCTGTTTTTT.

This clonotype was counted ten times or more. This chain connects TRBV30 to TRBJ2-5; the match to TRBD1 covers 9 bases. V gave up 1 base and J gave up 2 bases; unmatched junction bases: 5. Germline loops: CDR1 GTSNPN, CDR2 SVGIG (reference sequence). CDR3 size: 15 residues. The CDR3 DNA is TGTGCCTGGAGTGGTGGACAGGGGAGGCAAGAGACCCAGTACTTC. This sequence encodes CAWSGGQGRQETQYF. The full variable domain, with the rest looked up from reference TRBV30 and TRBJ2-5, is SQTIHQWPATLVQPVGSPLSLECTVEGTSNPNLYWYRQAAGRGLQLLFYSVGIGQISSEVPQNLSASRPQDRQFILSSKKLLLSDSGFYLCAWSGGQGRQETQYFGPGTRLLVL.

In the case of this clonotype: It may be a read error: a sequence one base away is much more abundant. The missing conserved phenylalanine or tryptophan at the end of this CDR3 makes a read error likely. The rearrangement uses TRBV25-1 and TRBJ2-2; 7 bases line up with TRBD2. Germline loops: CDR1 MGHDK, CDR2 SYGVNS. V gave up 5 bases and J gave up 3 bases; unmatched junction bases: 0. The CDR3 is 13 amino acids. The CDR3 sequence is CASSREDTGELFL. CDR3 sequence (DNA): TGTGCCAGCAGTCGGGAGGACACCGGGGAGCTGTTTTTG.

In this sample, this clonotype turned up many times. The chain joins TRBV7-3 to TRBJ1-6, with 7 bases fitting TRBD1. Germline-derived CDR1 and CDR2 are SGHTA and FQGTGA. V shed 4 bases, J shed 3 bases, and the junction held 3 bases outside the gene matches. The CDR3 sequence is 15 residues long. CDR3 coding DNA: TGTGCCAGCAGCTCAAGACAGGGCTATAATTCACCCCTCCACTTT. Protein product: CASSSRQGYNSPLHF.

This clonotype was detected many times. The chain uses TRBV6-5 and TRBJ1-1, with a weak D call TRBD1 (6 bases). Trimming removed 5 bases at V and 2 bases at J, with 12 bases between. Germline V CDR1 and CDR2: MNHEY, SVGAGI. This CDR3 comprises 14 residues. CDR3 in DNA: TGTGCCAGCAGTCGTACAGGGTACAACACTGAAGCTTTCTTT. Translation gives CASSRTGYNTEAFF.

The sample holds many counts of this clonotype. The V and J genes are TRBV2 and TRBJ1-2, with no clear D. Trimming removed 4 bases from V and 4 bases from J, with 16 bases in between. Germline-derived CDR1 and CDR2 are SNHLY and FYNNEI. This CDR3 has 15 residues. The DNA of the CDR3 is TGTGCCAGCAGTGTCGTCAGTCGGCTCTCCTATGGCTACACCTTC. It translates to CASSVVSRLSYGYTF.

The chain uses TRBV20-1 and TRBJ2-7, with unresolved D. The CDR3 runs 12 residues. V lost 6 bases and J lost 2, with 11 bases in between. CDR1 and CDR2 from the germline V gene are DFQATT and SNEGSKA (reference sequence). Here the CDR3 DNA reads TGCAGTGCGGAACCAAGAACCTACGAGCAGTACTTC. It codes for CSAEPRTYEQYF.

The chain is built from TRBV5-6 and TRBJ2-6; D might be TRBD2 (5 bases). V was trimmed by 3 bases and J by 0 bases, leaving 13 bases between them. The length of the CDR3 is 17 residues. Per the germline V gene, CDR1 is SGHDT and CDR2 is YYEEEE. The CDR3 DNA reads TGTGCCAGCAGCTCCCCCGGCGGGTTCTCTGGGGCCAACGTCCTGACTTTC. Amino acids: CASSSPGGFSGANVLTF.

This clonotype was seen ten or more times. This sequence joins TRBV20-1 and TRBJ2-7; 8 positions match TRBD2. V gave up 5 bases and J gave up 5 bases; unmatched junction bases: 11. The CDR3 is made up of 14 amino acids. Germline V CDR1 and CDR2: DFQATT, SNEGSKA (reference sequence). The CDR3 reads CSASGVAGRHEQYF. For the CDR3, the DNA is TGCAGTGCTTCCGGGGTAGCGGGACGACACGAGCAGTACTTC.

In this sample, this clonotype turned up many times. The J gene is TRBJ2-7, the V gene TRBV4-1; 7 bases match TRBD2. Losses at the gene ends were 1 base for V and 3 bases for J; bases not matched to a gene: 3. The CDR3 consists of 14 residues. From germline, CDR1 is MGHRA and CDR2 YSYEKL. CDR3 nucleotide sequence: TGCGCCAGCAGCCAAGGGGGGGGTGACTACGAGCAGTACTTC. It encodes CASSQGGGDYEQYF.

This clonotype occurred a few times. This chain links TRBV5-1 with TRBJ2-7; perhaps TRBD1 as D (6 bases). CDR1 and CDR2 from the germline V gene are SGHRS and YFSETQ. This CDR3 has 14 amino acids. V lost 0 bases to trimming and J lost 5 bases, with 12 bases between them. This chain's CDR3 is CASSLAAGVHEQYF. CDR3 coding DNA: TGCGCCAGCAGCTTGGCGGCAGGGGTCCACGAGCAGTACTTC.

The V and J genes are TRBV24-1 and TRBJ2-2; D ambiguous. Germline V gene lookup returns CDR1 KGHDR and CDR2 SFDVKD. The CDR3 is 14 residues long. V lost 1 base to trimming and J lost 0 bases, with 2 bases between them. CDR3 DNA sequence: TGTGCCACCAGTGATTTCCCGAACACCGGGGAGCTGTTTTTT. Its translation is CATSDFPNTGELFF.

This clonotype occurred many times. The junction departs from the called germline gene at one end, perhaps through a read error. This chain connects TRBV6-1 to TRBJ1-6, with TRBD1 as a possible D gene (6 bases). The CDR3 contains 12 residues. Germline V CDR1 and CDR2: MNHNS, SASEGT. The CDR3 DNA follows: TGCCTAACGGGACAACCTAATTCACCCCTCCACTTT. Translated, it gives CLTGQPNSPLHF.

This clonotype was recorded a few times. The rearrangement uses TRBV19 and TRBJ2-7, with D perhaps TRBD2 (5 bases). The germline V and J ends were trimmed by 10 bases and 3 bases, with 13 bases remaining between them. Germline lookup yields CDR1 LNHDA and CDR2 SQIVND (reference sequence). The CDR3 covers 12 residues. CDR3 sequence reads: CATAGSLYEQYF. CDR3 sequence (DNA): TGTGCCACCGCGGGCTCTCTCTACGAGCAGTACTTC.

With respect to this clonotype: The final CDR3 position lacks the conserved phenylalanine or tryptophan, pointing to a likely read error. The DNA is omitted, as the CDR3 cannot be located on it reliably, and the CDR3 follows TCRdb's listing. V is TRBV12-3 or TRBV12-4 and J is TRBJ1-1; TRBD1 reflects the table's D call only, with no check against the DNA. Inclusive of both ends, the CDR3 amounts to 14 amino acids. CDR3: CASSWDRGGSEAWL.

This clonotype was detected many times. The rearrangement links TRBV18 to TRBJ1-2; TRBD1 matches at 8 bases. Germline V gene data show CDR1 as KGHSH and CDR2 as LQKENI. The CDR3 runs to 13 residues. J was trimmed by 8 bases and V by 5 bases; bases with no gene match: 7. Written as DNA, the CDR3 is TGTGCCAGCTCAACTGGACAGGGTGAAGGCTACACCTTC. Its protein product is CASSTGQGEGYTF.

This clonotype has ten or more counts. The chain has TRBV5-1 and TRBJ1-6; 8 nucleotides agree with TRBD1. Germline lookup yields CDR1 SGHRS and CDR2 YFSETQ. V gave up 5 bases and J gave up 6 bases; unmatched junction bases: 7. The CDR3 totals 15 residues. For the CDR3, the DNA is TGCGCCAGCAGGACAGGGGCGGACGGTAATTCACCCCTCCACTTT. Amino acids: CASRTGADGNSPLHF. The full variable domain, its missing parts supplied by reference TRBV5-1 and TRBJ1-6, is KAGVTQTPRYLIKTRGQQVTLSCSPISGHRSVSWYQQTPGQGLQFLFEYFSETQRNKGNFPGRFSGRQFSNSRSEMNVSTLELGDSALYLCASRTGADGNSPLHFGNGTRLTVT.

The chain combines TRBV20-1 with TRBJ1-2; 10 bases are shared with TRBD1. Germline assignment: CDR1 DFQATT and CDR2 SNEGSKA (reference sequence). The junction had 8 bases not matched to a gene; V was cut back by 6 bases and J by 7 bases. The CDR3 is made up of 13 amino acids. For the CDR3, the DNA is TGCAGTGCACCTACCCGGGACAGGGGTGGCTACACCTTC. Its translation: CSAPTRDRGGYTF.

Only a few counts were recorded for this clonotype. Because the CDR3 is missing its conserved closing phenylalanine or tryptophan, this is likely a read error. V is TRBV30 and J is TRBJ2-5; D gene unclear. Per the germline V gene, CDR1 is GTSNPN and CDR2 is SVGIG (reference sequence). Trimming removed 1 base from V and 4 bases from J, with 10 bases in between. This CDR3 is 13 amino acids long. In DNA, the CDR3 is TGTGCCTGGAGTGCCGAGAGACTAGAGACCCAGTACCTC. This encodes CAWSAERLETQYL.

This clonotype showed up many times. V and J are TRBV4-1 and TRBJ2-7; TRBD2 might be the D (5 bases). The CDR3 loop spans 14 amino acids. Germline CDR1 is MGHRA and CDR2 is YSYEKL. V was pared by 0 bases and J by 4 bases, with 10 bases between. Here the CDR3 DNA reads TGCGCCAGCAGCCAAGAAATGAGGGCTTACGAGCAGTACTTC. Translated, it gives CASSQEMRAYEQYF.

This clonotype has at least ten counts. This chain uses TRBV20-1 with TRBJ2-2; 12 bases line up with TRBD2. From germline, CDR1 is DFQATT and CDR2 SNEGSKA (reference sequence). V shed 3 bases and J 7 bases; nucleotides not matched to a gene: 9. The CDR3 is 16 amino acids. The CDR3 protein is CSARGTSGGSLGELFF. In DNA form, the CDR3 reads TGCAGTGCTAGGGGTACTAGCGGGGGGTCCCTCGGGGAGCTGTTTTTT.

This clonotype has a count of ten or more. The CDR3 spells CASSEDGQGNTEAFF. Here the CDR3 DNA reads TGTGCCAGCAGTGAAGACGGTCAGGGAAACACTGAAGCTTTCTTT. The chain carries TRBV2 and TRBJ1-1; D may be TRBD1 (5 bases). The germline V and J ends were trimmed by 1 base and 2 bases, with 11 bases remaining between them. There are 15 residues in the CDR3. CDR1 and CDR2 (germline): SNHLY, FYNNEI.